The 6 T cell receptor beta chains below were found in one sample sequenced in a study of identical twins. MiXCR, run by TCRdb on the 5' RACE reads, gives a single entry per CDR3 protein. The data hold under 800,000 distinct CDR3 sequences, with over 20% observed a single time. The sample was also reused in another study, on T cells expressing NK-cell markers.

The sequencing sample was made of PBMCs. The receptor set was obtained from a woman aged 18-29 years in good health.

This clonotype has just a few counts. The genes are TRBV4-2 and TRBJ1-1; 7 bases align to TRBD1. The CDR3 has 15 amino acids. V gave up 0 bases and J gave up 11 bases; unmatched junction bases: 12. The germline gives CDR1 LGHNA, CDR2 YNFKEQ. The CDR3 DNA reads as TGTGCCAGCAGCCAAGATTCGACAGGACAGGATATCGCTTTCTTT. Protein: CASSQDSTGQDIAFF.

The CDR3 loop reads CASRRGLYGRAGGQFF. In nucleotides, the CDR3 is TGTGCCAGCAGGAGGGGCCTTTACGGGAGGGCCGGTGGGCAGTTCTTC. V is TRBV28 and J is TRBJ2-1; 8 bases fit TRBD2. The CDR3 runs to 16 residues. J was trimmed by 12 bases and V by 6 bases; bases with no gene match: 19. Germline CDR1 and CDR2: MDHEN and SYDVKM.

This clonotype was detected a few times. The rearrangement links TRBV4-2 to TRBJ1-1, with 7 bases matching TRBD1. The CDR3 sequence is 15 residues long. CDR1 is LGHNA and CDR2 is YNFKEQ in the germline V gene. Trimming at V came to 3 bases and at J to 0 bases, leaving 4 bases not matched to a gene. The CDR3 loop is CASSQFTGVNTEAFF. Here the CDR3 DNA reads TGTGCCAGCAGCCAGTTCACAGGGGTGAACACTGAAGCTTTCTTT.

The chain employs TRBV11-2 and TRBJ1-5; unclear D gene. This CDR3 has 14 amino acids. V was cut by 1 base and J by 3 bases, with 7 bases left in between. From germline, CDR1 is SGHAT and CDR2 FQNNGV. CDR3 in amino acids: CASSLGPYNQPQHF. The CDR3 coding sequence is TGTGCCAGCAGCTTAGGACCGTACAATCAGCCCCAGCATTTT.

This chain links TRBV20-1 with TRBJ2-5; 10 bases map to TRBD2. V lost 3 bases to trimming and J lost 4 bases; unmatched junction nucleotides: 5. This CDR3 comprises 14 residues. Per the germline V gene, CDR1 is DFQATT and CDR2 is SNEGSKA (reference sequence). As DNA, the CDR3 is TGCAGTGCTAGCGGGACTAGCGAGGCAGAGACCCAGTACTTC. Translation: CSASGTSEAETQYF.

The chain links TRBV18 to TRBJ2-1; the D gene is possibly TRBD1 (6 bases). Germline CDR1 and CDR2: KGHSH and LQKENI. The length of the CDR3 is 14 residues. V lost 3 bases to trimming and J lost 9 bases, with 15 bases between them. The CDR3 DNA follows: TGTGCCAGCTCACCCGGGACATGGAAAAGTGAGCAGTTCTTC. Protein sequence: CASSPGTWKSEQFF.